The 21 T cell receptor beta chains below come from one sample, sequenced in a study of cytomegalovirus exposure and HLA in healthy donors. The PCR was carried out with 60 Vbeta primers and 13 Jbeta primers. The method was immunoSEQ multiplex PCR; TCRdb's version includes in-frame clones alone and lacks a portion of them. Among some 160,000 clones, approximately 75% were seen once, and the ten largest hold roughly 2%. The sequencing sample was made of PBMCs. All receptors come from a middle-aged man in good health and CMV-seropositive.

The rearrangement links TRBV4-3 to TRBJ1-2; D gene unclear. Trimming pared 1 base from V and 1 base from J, leaving 13 bases between. CDR1 is LGHNA, CDR2 YSLEER, per germline. This CDR3 has 16 amino acids. The CDR3, as DNA: TGCGCCAGCAGCCAAGGGCAGGTTAATTTTAACTATGGCTACACCTTC. It codes for CASSQGQVNFNYGYTF.

In this sample, this clone turned up once. The rearrangement joins TRBV5-1 to TRBJ1-4; 7 bases map to TRBD1. Per germline, CDR1 SGHRS and CDR2 YFSETQ. There are 16 residues in the CDR3. The V segment lost 1 base and the J segment 5 bases; nucleotides outside the gene matches: 8. This CDR3 is CASSLLPGQQNEKLFF. As DNA, the CDR3 is TGCGCCAGCAGCTTGCTTCCGGGACAGCAAAATGAAAAACTGTTTTTT.

This rearrangement joins TRBV11-2 to TRBJ1-5; the D is unclear. Germline loops: CDR1 SGHAT, CDR2 FQNNGV. This CDR3 spans 13 amino acids. Trimming removed 1 base from V and 4 bases from J, with 5 bases in between. The CDR3 DNA sequence: TGTGCCAGCAGCTTAGGAGTGAATCAGCCCCAGCATTTT. This gives the protein CASSLGVNQPQHF.

This clone was counted a few times. This sequence joins TRBV10-1 and TRBJ2-1; 10 nucleotides agree with TRBD1. The trim removed 1 base at V and 6 bases at J, leaving 3 bases unmatched. CDR3 length equals 15 residues. Germline V gene sequence: CDR1 WNHNN, CDR2 SYGVQD (reference sequence). CDR3 sequence: CASSEWTGGRNEQFF. The CDR3, as DNA: TGCGCCAGCAGTGAGTGGACAGGGGGGCGCAATGAGCAGTTCTTC.

V and J are TRBV6-5 and TRBJ1-3; D gene unclear. CDR1 MNHEY and CDR2 SVGAGI come from the germline V gene. The CDR3 loop spans 15 amino acids. V was trimmed by 6 bases and J by 2 bases, leaving 14 bases between them. The CDR3, as DNA: TGTGCCAGCAGGTCTTCCGGGAGTACTGGAAACACCATATATTTT. This encodes CASRSSGSTGNTIYF.

The genes are TRBV9 and TRBJ1-5, with 9 bases that match TRBD1. Germline CDR1 is SGDLS and CDR2 is YYNGEE. This CDR3 contains 15 residues. V lost 4 bases and J lost 3; bases outside the gene matches: 5. DNA of the CDR3: TGTGCCAGCAGCCCCGGACAGGGGCCCAATCAGCCCCAGCATTTT. Translated: CASSPGQGPNQPQHF.

This chain links TRBV19 with TRBJ2-7, with 11 bases fitting TRBD1. This CDR3 spans 15 amino acids. Trimming removed 5 bases from V and 5 bases from J; junction bases left unmatched: 8. Germline assignment: CDR1 LNHDA and CDR2 SQIVND (reference sequence). The CDR3 DNA reads TGTGCCAGTAGTCCGGGACAGGGGGTGTACAACGAGCAGTACTTC. Translated: CASSPGQGVYNEQYF. The whole variable domain, remainder taken from reference TRBV19 and TRBJ2-7, is DGGITQSPKYLFRKEGQNVTLSCEQNLNHDAMYWYRQDPGQGLRLIYYSQIVNDFQKGDIAEGYSVSREKKESFPLTVTSAQKNPTAFYLCASSPGQGVYNEQYFGPGTRLTVT.

This rearrangement joins TRBV4-1 to TRBJ1-1; TRBD1 is a possible D gene (5 bases). The germline gives CDR1 MGHRA, CDR2 YSYEKL. V was shortened by 2 bases and J by 6 bases, with 13 bases between the two germline ends. The CDR3 runs 14 residues. The CDR3 spells CASSQLGGSAEAFF. The CDR3 coding sequence is TGCGCCAGCAGCCAATTGGGGGGGAGCGCTGAAGCTTTCTTT.

The table lists this clone with a count of one. The rearrangement joins TRBV27 to TRBJ2-1; TRBD2 matches 7 bases. Looked up from germline, CDR1 is MNHEY and CDR2 is SMNVEV (reference sequence). Losses at the gene ends were 9 bases for V and 1 base for J; bases not matched to a gene: 9. This CDR3 spans 15 amino acids. This chain's CDR3 is CASQFDGGSYNEQFF. The CDR3 DNA reads as TGTGCCAGTCAGTTCGACGGGGGGTCCTACAATGAGCAGTTCTTC.

The V and J genes are TRBV5-4 and TRBJ2-2, with 8 bases lining up with TRBD2. Germline-derived CDR1 and CDR2 are SGHNT and YYREEE (reference sequence). V gave up 0 bases and J gave up 1 base; unmatched junction bases: 8. The CDR3 totals 18 residues. CDR3 in DNA: TGTGCCAGCAGCTTGGAGGGGCGGGGGGCTAGGAACACCGGGGAGCTGTTTTTT. Its protein product is CASSLEGRGARNTGELFF.

The V and J genes are TRBV6-5 and TRBJ2-1; D uncertain. The CDR3 is 13 residues long. Trimming stripped 7 bases from V and 0 bases from J, with 7 bases between. Germline lookup yields CDR1 MNHEY and CDR2 SVGAGI. As DNA, the CDR3 is TGTGCCAGCACCCTTAGCTCCTACAATGAGCAGTTCTTC. Protein: CASTLSSYNEQFF.

As regards this clone: Other DNA sequences in this sample translate to the same CDR3. CDR3 bases: TGCGCCAGCAGCTTGGTGCTAGCGGATTACGAGCAGTACTTC. Translating gives CASSLVLADYEQYF. This chain joins TRBV5-1 and TRBJ2-7; 7 bases match TRBD2. CDR1 is SGHRS and CDR2 is YFSETQ in the germline V gene. This CDR3 has 14 residues. The V gene end was trimmed by 0 bases and the J gene end by 4 bases; junction bases not matched to a gene: 4.

The rearrangement joins TRBV4-1 to TRBJ2-2; a possible D gene is TRBD1 (6 bases). Germline V gene data show CDR1 as MGHRA and CDR2 as YSYEKL. V lost 5 bases to trimming and J lost 3 bases, with 10 bases between them. CDR3 length: 14 residues. The CDR3 sequence is CASSYRDDTGELFF. The DNA of the CDR3 is TGCGCCAGCAGCTACAGGGATGACACCGGGGAGCTGTTTTTT.

Only a few counts were recorded for this clone. This rearrangement joins TRBV29-1 to TRBJ2-3; D is possibly TRBD1 (6 bases). Per germline, CDR1 SQVTM and CDR2 ANQGSEA. The V gene lost 3 bases and the J gene lost 5 bases, with 15 bases spanning the gap. The CDR3 spans 14 residues. CDR3 nucleotides: TGCAGCGTTGATGGCGTAAGGGGGAGAGATACGCAGTATTTT. Amino acid sequence: CSVDGVRGRDTQYF.

The chain is built from TRBV7-8 and TRBJ2-7; 8 nucleotides line up with TRBD1. V was pared by 4 bases and J by 2 bases, with 7 bases of the junction left unmatched. CDR1 SGHVS and CDR2 FQNEAQ come from the germline V gene. The CDR3 length is 15 residues. CDR3 loop: CASSYKRTGTYEQYF. As DNA, the CDR3 is TGTGCCAGCAGCTATAAGAGGACAGGGACCTACGAGCAGTACTTC.

This chain uses TRBV4-3 with TRBJ1-2; 7 nucleotides line up with TRBD1. The CDR3 extends over 16 amino acids. Germline-derived CDR1 and CDR2 are LGHNA and YSLEER. The trim removed 4 bases at V and 4 bases at J, leaving 12 bases unmatched. This chain's CDR3 is CASSPGLGGTGYGYTF. DNA of the CDR3: TGCGCCAGCAGCCCAGGGCTAGGGGGCACGGGCTATGGCTACACCTTC.

This clone was detected only once. The chain couples TRBV4-1 to TRBJ1-4; TRBD1 agrees at 7 bases. This CDR3 has 16 residues. V was clipped by 3 bases and J by 4 bases; unmatched bases: 8. CDR1 and CDR2 (germline): MGHRA, YSYEKL. CDR3 residues: CASSQVPGQSNEKLFF. CDR3 bases: TGCGCCAGCAGCCAGGTCCCGGGACAGAGTAATGAAAAACTGTTTTTT.

This sequence joins TRBV7-2 and TRBJ2-7; 8 bases map to TRBD2. With 5 bases clipped from V and 2 bases from J, the junction kept 11 bases outside the gene matches. Germline CDR1 and CDR2: SGHTA and FQGNSA. The CDR3 extends over 16 amino acids. As DNA, the CDR3 is TGTGCCAGCAGCCCCCTGACAGGACTAGCAGCCTACGAGCAGTACTTC. This sequence encodes CASSPLTGLAAYEQYF.

The chain has TRBV27 and TRBJ2-6, with TRBD1 as a possible D gene (6 bases). Trimming stripped 0 bases from V and 0 bases from J, with 15 bases between. This CDR3 is built from 19 residues. Per the germline V gene, CDR1 is MNHEY and CDR2 is SMNVEV (reference sequence). The DNA of the CDR3 is TGTGCCAGCAGTTTATCTGGACAGCGGTTATACTCTGGGGCCAACGTCCTGACTTTC. Translating gives CASSLSGQRLYSGANVLTF.

The J gene is TRBJ1-2, the V gene TRBV7-8; 8 nucleotides agree with TRBD1. CDR1 is SGHVS and CDR2 is FQNEAQ in the germline V gene. This CDR3 region has 16 residues. Unmatched junction bases numbered 3, after V lost 0 bases and J lost 0 bases. The CDR3 sequence: CASSLARGPTNYGYTF. The DNA of the CDR3 is TGTGCCAGCAGCTTAGCCAGGGGGCCGACTAACTATGGCTACACCTTC.

The rearrangement links TRBV7-9 to TRBJ2-7, with D perhaps matching TRBD1 (6 bases). The CDR3 contains 15 residues. The V and J ends lost 4 bases and 0 bases respectively, with 13 bases between them. The V gene's germline CDR1 is SEHNR and CDR2 FQNEAQ (reference sequence). CDR3 sequence (DNA): TGTGCCAGCAGCTCACCGACAGGATCCTCCTACGAGCAGTACTTC. Protein product: CASSSPTGSSYEQYF. The variable domain in full, with the rest retrieved from reference TRBV7-9 and TRBJ2-7, is DTGVSQNPRHKITKRGQNVTFRCDPISEHNRLYWYRQTLGQGPEFLTYFQNEAQLEKSRLLSDRFSAERPKGSFSTLEIQRTEQGDSAMYLCASSSPTGSSYEQYFGPGTRLTVT.